This T cell receptor (beta chain) was documented in a study of Ad26.COV2.S vaccination and SARS-CoV-2 variants. With 1 base removed from V and 1 base from J, the gap between germline ends came to 10 bases. This CDR3 contains 15 residues. Looked up from germline, CDR1 is LNHNV and CDR2 is YYDKDF (reference sequence). TCRdb keeps only in-frame clones here, not all; method: immunoSEQ multiplex PCR. The sample shows roughly 320,000 clones, around 86% of them seen only once. As for treatment: some 20 received Ad26.COV2.S at low or high dose, single or two shots; roughly five received placebo; per-sample allocation not given. Sampling took place 63 days after the first vaccine or placebo injection.

The receptor comes from a person between 18 and 60 years old who received the Ad26.COV2.S COVID-19 vaccine or a placebo. The gene calls are TRBV15 and TRBJ2-5; either TRBD1 or TRBD2 may supply D (6 bases each). Sequencing was performed on peripheral blood, taken in a trial of Ad26.COV2.S vaccine versus placebo. In DNA form, the CDR3 reads TGTGCCACCAGCAGAGCAGAGGGGGGCCAAGAGACCCAGTACTTC. This codes for CATSRAEGGQETQYF.